This T cell receptor beta chain was sequenced during a study of T-cell memory formation after mild COVID-19. Findings of the study overall: There was a balanced CD4/CD8 profile in clones contracting day 15 to 85, and later expanders leaned CD4+.

From the 5' RACE reads, TCRdb called clonotypes with MiXCR, one entry per CDR3 protein. The table shows around 250,000 distinct CDR3 sequences, with roughly 15% occurring only once. This clonotype appeared a few times. Its antigen remains unknown. The CDR3 has 18 residues. Per the germline V gene, CDR1 is SGDLS and CDR2 is YYNGEE. V was trimmed by 4 bases and J by 0 bases, leaving 17 bases between them. The origin of this receptor is a man aged 18-30 years who had mild COVID-19 (a few samples of this study predate the infection). Cell type and time point are not known. The specimen was PBMCs or a T cell subset sorted from them (not recorded which). The chain uses TRBV9 and TRBJ2-6; D uncertain. The CDR3 DNA is TGTGCCAGCAGCCCAACGAGACTGGCATCCTCTGGGGCCAACGTCCTGACTTTC. It encodes CASSPTRLASSGANVLTF.